This T cell receptor (beta chain) emerged from a study of T cell repertoires in cytomegalovirus infection. Study at large: CMV infection and matching HLA type were both indicated by public TCR beta signatures. Findings and limits, study-wide: Using cumulative public TCR beta family frequency, the authors identified those who carried CMV together with the relevant HLA. Predominance within the ex vivo response was attributable to HLA-C-restricted CMV-specific TCR beta clonotypes.

This CDR3 spans 15 amino acids. With V trimmed by 4 bases and J by 5 bases, 11 bases remained unmatched. Per germline, CDR1 SGHKS and CDR2 YYEKEE (reference sequence). Concerning this clonotype: The target antigen is unknown.

Each CDR3 protein gets one entry after TCRdb re-called the reads with MiXCR. The sample contains about 240,000 distinct CDR3 sequences, around an eighth of which appear only once. This clonotype was obtained from a human donor in good health (CMV status not recorded). Some clones in this sample may be carry-over from other donors' samples. Sequences were obtained from PBMCs. The J gene is TRBJ2-7, the V gene TRBV5-5; TRBD2 agrees at 8 bases. The CDR3 is CASSHISGKGNEQYF. In DNA form, the CDR3 reads TGTGCCAGCAGCCACATTAGCGGGAAGGGAAACGAGCAGTACTTC.